Sequencing of this T cell receptor (beta chain) was carried out in a study of cytomegalovirus exposure and HLA in healthy donors. Whole-study results and caveats: A later analysis linked 16,951 TCR beta sequences to HLA alleles at 0.05 false discovery rate. As a later analysis showed, a missense DCLRE1C variant was linked to trimming of TCR beta V- and J-genes.

The PCR ran on 60 Vbeta and 13 Jbeta primers. TCRdb's copy holds only in-frame clones and misses some; the assay was immunoSEQ multiplex PCR. In total, the table holds some 52,000 clones. With respect to this clone: Its matching antigen is unknown.

After removal of 7 bases from V and 2 bases from J, the junction contained 8 bases not matched to a gene. Germline V CDR1 and CDR2: SQVTM, ANQGSEA. The CDR3 is 14 amino acids. The sequence was obtained from an older woman in good health and CMV-seropositive. The sequencing input was PBMCs. The chain carries TRBV29-1 and TRBJ2-3, with TRBD1 identical over 8 bases. In nucleotides, the CDR3 is TGCAGCGCCAGACAGGGGCCCCTCACAGATACGCAGTATTTT. Translation gives CSARQGPLTDTQYF.